The 29 T cell receptor beta chains in this list originate from one sample, sequenced in a study of PD-1 blockade in classical Hodgkin lymphoma. Brentuximab vedotin exposure varied, and every patient relapsed after autologous stem cell transplantation. Using immunoSEQ multiplex PCR, the repertoire was profiled, and TCRdb retains in-frame clones only, with some absent. This sample has about 150,000 clones, with nearly 80% found just once. The sample was peripheral blood mononuclear cells (PBMCs), taken before the second cycle of nivolumab. The receptors stem from a human donor with classical Hodgkin lymphoma.

The chain couples TRBV7-9 to TRBJ2-5; D remains unclear. The CDR3 extends over 12 amino acids. The V and J ends lost 1 base and 7 bases respectively, with 7 bases between them. CDR1 and CDR2 from the germline V gene are SEHNR and FQNEAQ (reference sequence). CDR3 nucleotides: TGTGCCAGCAGCTTAGATGAGTCGACCCAGTACTTC. The encoded protein is CASSLDESTQYF.

The V gene is TRBV5-4, the J gene TRBJ2-5; 10 nucleotides line up with TRBD1. This CDR3 contains 16 residues. Germline CDR1 SGHNT, CDR2 YYREEE (reference sequence). The trim removed 2 bases at V and 4 bases at J, leaving 8 bases unmatched. In DNA form, the CDR3 reads TGTGCCAGCAGCTTCCGACAGGGGGCGAGGGGAGAGACCCAGTACTTC. Its protein is CASSFRQGARGETQYF.

This rearrangement joins TRBV19 to TRBJ2-4; 8 bases fit TRBD1. This CDR3 is 14 amino acids long. V gave up 6 bases and J gave up 8 bases; unmatched junction bases: 9. Germline CDR1 and CDR2: LNHDA and SQIVND (reference sequence). CDR3 DNA: TGTGCCAGTAGCCCTTCGGACAGGGCGCACATTCAGTACTTC. Translating gives CASSPSDRAHIQYF.

The rearrangement links TRBV6-5 to TRBJ2-1; maybe TRBD1 (6 bases). V was cut by 4 bases and J by 10 bases, with 17 bases left in between. CDR3 length equals 14 residues. CDR1 and CDR2 from the germline V gene are MNHEY and SVGAGI. The CDR3 loop is CASSSRTAAREQFF. Here the CDR3 DNA reads TGTGCCAGCAGTTCGAGGACAGCGGCCCGAGAGCAGTTCTTC.

This clone has a handful of counts. The CDR3 reads CASSFFGGANVLTF. CDR3 nucleotide sequence: TGTGCCAGCAGTTTCTTCGGTGGGGCCAACGTCCTGACTTTC. The chain employs TRBV28 and TRBJ2-6; D gene uncertain. CDR1 and CDR2 from the germline V gene are MDHEN and SYDVKM. The CDR3 runs to 14 residues. Between the trimmed V and J ends, which lost 3 bases and 3 bases, there was a span of 6 bases.

The J gene is TRBJ1-5, the V gene TRBV18; possibly TRBD1 for D (5 bases). Looked up from germline, CDR1 is KGHSH and CDR2 is LQKENI. The CDR3 has 15 amino acids. V was cut by 1 base and J by 2 bases, with 9 bases left in between. The CDR3 sequence: CASSPQGHGNQPQHF. CDR3 in DNA: TGTGCCAGCTCACCACAGGGGCACGGCAATCAGCCCCAGCATTTT.

The gene calls are TRBV6-5 and TRBJ1-2, with D perhaps matching TRBD1 (6 bases). The CDR3 extends over 15 amino acids. Germline CDR1 MNHEY, CDR2 SVGAGI. V was pared by 2 bases and J by 7 bases, with 17 bases between. The CDR3: CASSYSWTAPPGYTF. The DNA of the CDR3 is TGTGCCAGCAGTTACAGTTGGACAGCCCCCCCTGGCTACACCTTC.

The chain combines TRBV28 with TRBJ1-3; maybe TRBD1 (5 bases). The CDR3 covers 15 residues. CDR1 is MDHEN and CDR2 is SYDVKM in the germline V gene. Trimming pared 6 bases from V and 0 bases from J, leaving 12 bases between. The CDR3 DNA follows: TGTGCCAGCAGACTACAGGAGAGCTCTGGAAACACCATATATTTT. It codes for CASRLQESSGNTIYF.

This clone was counted only a few times. The rearrangement joins TRBV30 to TRBJ2-7, with D possibly matching TRBD1 (5 bases). The germline CDR1 and CDR2 sequences are GTSNPN and SVGIG (reference sequence). V was trimmed by 3 bases and J by 2 bases, leaving 17 bases between them. The CDR3 extends over 15 amino acids. The CDR3 region is CAWSPFPGIAYEQYF. Here the CDR3 DNA reads TGTGCCTGGAGCCCTTTTCCAGGGATCGCCTACGAGCAGTACTTC.

This clone occurred a few times. In nucleotides, the CDR3 is TGTGCCAGTAGTAATCACGCGGAGGGGGATCAGCCCCAGCATTTT. Protein sequence: CASSNHAEGDQPQHF. The chain couples TRBV19 to TRBJ1-5, with D possibly TRBD1 on 6 matching bases. Germline lookup yields CDR1 LNHDA and CDR2 SQIVND (reference sequence). CDR3 size: 15 residues. V dropped 4 bases and J dropped 5 bases, with 15 bases sitting between them.

V gene TRBV10-3 combines with J gene TRBJ1-4; TRBD1 aligns across 11 bases. CDR1 is ENHRY and CDR2 is SYGVKD in the germline V gene. Trimming at V came to 11 bases and at J to 2 bases, leaving 16 bases not matched to a gene. This CDR3 region has 18 residues. The CDR3 is CASYPGTGGVRTNEKLFF. For the CDR3, the DNA is TGTGCCTCCTACCCGGGGACAGGGGGTGTCAGGACTAATGAAAAACTGTTTTTT.

This chain joins TRBV6-5 and TRBJ2-2; no clear D. Germline values: CDR1 MNHEY, CDR2 SVGAGI. This CDR3 is built from 14 residues. V was pared by 0 bases and J by 2 bases, with 4 bases between. CDR3 protein: CASSYSFNTGELFF. CDR3 nucleotide sequence: TGTGCCAGCAGTTACTCATTTAACACCGGGGAGCTGTTTTTT.

V is TRBV7-7 and J is TRBJ2-6; no definite D call. The CDR3 is 14 residues long. V was trimmed by 2 bases and J by 0 bases, leaving 2 bases between them. Germline V CDR1 and CDR2: SSHAT, FNYEAQ (reference sequence). CDR3 coding DNA: TGTGCCAGCAGCTTACACTCTGGGGCCAACGTCCTGACTTTC. Its protein product is CASSLHSGANVLTF.

The rearrangement uses TRBV18 and TRBJ1-2, with 9 bases lining up with TRBD1. The CDR3 runs to 15 residues. After removal of 6 bases from V and 2 bases from J, the junction contained 7 bases not matched to a gene. Germline CDR1 reads KGHSH; CDR2 reads LQKENI. The CDR3 here is CASSWTGEINYGYTF. CDR3 bases: TGTGCCAGCTCTTGGACAGGGGAGATCAACTATGGCTACACCTTC.

This chain links TRBV5-1 with TRBJ2-5, with 9 bases aligning to TRBD2. V was clipped by 4 bases and J by 7 bases; unmatched bases: 2. Germline lookup yields CDR1 SGHRS and CDR2 YFSETQ. This CDR3 contains 12 residues. CDR3: CASSPSGVTQYF. The CDR3 region has the DNA TGCGCCAGCAGCCCTAGCGGGGTGACCCAGTACTTC.

This clone was counted a single time. This rearrangement joins TRBV5-1 to TRBJ1-5; 10 bases are shared with TRBD1. CDR3 length equals 15 residues. The germline gives CDR1 SGHRS, CDR2 YFSETQ. After removal of 3 bases from V and 5 bases from J, the junction contained 5 bases not matched to a gene. The CDR3 spells CASSSGTGEHQPQHF. The CDR3 coding sequence is TGCGCCAGCAGCTCAGGGACAGGGGAACATCAGCCCCAGCATTTT.

The CDR3 reads CASSLIGGVAFRTQYF. The CDR3 nucleotides are TGTGCCAGCAGCTTGATTGGCGGGGTGGCTTTTAGGACCCAGTACTTC. The chain couples TRBV5-4 to TRBJ2-5; TRBD2 might be the D (6 bases). Trimming shortened V by 1 base and J by 7 bases, and 20 bases separated the two germline ends. CDR1 is SGHNT, CDR2 YYREEE, per germline (reference sequence). This CDR3 region has 16 residues.

V usage is TRBV18 and J usage is TRBJ1-2, with D unclear. Germline V gene sequence: CDR1 KGHSH, CDR2 LQKENI. The CDR3 is 14 residues long. Trimming removed 0 bases from V and 4 bases from J, with 9 bases in between. CDR3 coding DNA: TGTGCCAGCTCACCACCCTCCCACCCCTATGGCTACACCTTC. Protein product: CASSPPSHPYGYTF.

J is TRBJ2-5 and V is TRBV19; the match to TRBD2 covers 9 bases. Per the germline V gene, CDR1 is LNHDA and CDR2 is SQIVND (reference sequence). This CDR3 contains 14 residues. Trimming took 7 bases from V and 3 from J; bases not matched to a gene: 6. In nucleotides, the CDR3 is TGTGCCAGTACCGGCGGGGGGGCAGAAGAGACCCAGTACTTC. It is translated as CASTGGGAEETQYF.

This clone was observed a few times. This chain connects TRBV28 to TRBJ1-5; weak D call: TRBD1 (5 bases). V was pared by 7 bases and J by 4 bases, with 11 bases between. There are 13 residues in the CDR3. CDR1 and CDR2 from the germline V gene are MDHEN and SYDVKM. This CDR3 reads CASNLWGNQPQHF. The CDR3 nucleotides are TGTGCCAGCAACCTATGGGGGAATCAGCCCCAGCATTTT.

This rearrangement joins TRBV5-4 to TRBJ2-2, with D possibly being TRBD1 (5 bases). The CDR3 sequence is 16 residues long. Trimming cost V 4 bases and J 6 bases, with 19 bases left between them. The V gene's germline CDR1 is SGHNT and CDR2 YYREEE (reference sequence). The CDR3 spells CASSPRGGVEAGELFF. In DNA, the CDR3 is TGTGCCAGCAGCCCTAGGGGTGGGGTAGAGGCCGGGGAGCTGTTTTTT.

The chain recombines TRBV5-1 with TRBJ2-5; TRBD1 agrees at 9 bases. Germline V gene lookup returns CDR1 SGHRS and CDR2 YFSETQ. The CDR3 totals 18 residues. Trimming removed 0 bases from V and 5 bases from J; junction bases left unmatched: 14. CDR3 coding DNA: TGCGCCAGCAGCTTGGATGCCCCCAACAGGGGGCGACAGGAGACCCAGTACTTC. Protein product: CASSLDAPNRGRQETQYF.

The chain couples TRBV11-3 to TRBJ2-1; 7 nucleotides align to TRBD2. V lost 2 bases and J lost 7; bases outside the gene matches: 8. The CDR3 length is 15 residues. CDR1 SGHNT and CDR2 YENEEA come from the germline V gene. The CDR3 here is CASSLRGGGRNEQFF. The CDR3 bases are TGTGCCAGCAGCTTACGTGGCGGGGGACGAAATGAGCAGTTCTTC. Full variable domain (outside the CDR3, taken from reference TRBV11-3 and TRBJ2-1): EAGVVQSPRYKIIEKKQPVAFWCNPISGHNTLYWYLQNLGQGPELLIRYENEEAVDDSQLPKDRFSAERLKGVDSTLKIQPAELGDSAVYLCASSLRGGGRNEQFFGPGTRLTVL.

The chain combines TRBV7-2 with TRBJ2-3; 11 bases align to TRBD2. The CDR3 contains 16 residues. V lost 1 base, J lost 9 bases, and 9 bases stayed unmatched. Looked up from germline, CDR1 is SGHTA and CDR2 is FQGNSA. Here the CDR3 reads CASSLDGTSGGRTQYF. Here the CDR3 DNA reads TGTGCCAGCAGCTTAGACGGGACTAGCGGAGGAAGGACGCAGTATTTT.

This rearrangement joins TRBV6-1 to TRBJ1-2, with unresolved D. V dropped 3 bases and J dropped 2 bases, with 7 bases sitting between them. CDR3 length equals 13 residues. In germline, CDR1 is MNHNS, CDR2 SASEGT. CDR3 sequence: CASSDILNYGYTF. CDR3 in DNA: TGTGCCAGCAGTGACATCCTGAACTATGGCTACACCTTC.

In this sample, this clone turned up once. The rearrangement joins TRBV7-2 to TRBJ1-1; 9 bases line up with TRBD1. Germline V gives CDR1 SGHTA, CDR2 FQGNSA. The CDR3 runs 14 residues. V trimming: 8 bases; J trimming: 1 base; junction bases outside the gene matches: 5. The CDR3 sequence is CASYRGRGNTEAFF. The DNA of the CDR3 is TGTGCCAGCTACAGGGGGCGGGGGAACACTGAAGCTTTCTTT.

This rearrangement joins TRBV19 to TRBJ2-6; D is undetermined. The CDR3 contains 14 residues. V lost 5 bases and J lost 3, with 8 bases in between. The germline CDR1 and CDR2 sequences are LNHDA and SQIVND (reference sequence). The DNA of the CDR3 is TGTGCCAGTAGTCCTCAACTTGGGGCCAACGTCCTGACTTTC. This translates into CASSPQLGANVLTF.

The chain's CDR3 is CASSLRGPGANVLTF. In DNA form, the CDR3 reads TGTGCCAGCAGCTTAAGGGGGCCTGGGGCCAACGTCCTGACTTTC. This chain uses TRBV7-3 with TRBJ2-6; TRBD1 is a possible D gene (6 bases). CDR3 length: 15 amino acids. The V end lost 1 base, the J end lost 2 bases, and 6 bases lay between the germline ends. Germline assignment: CDR1 SGHTA and CDR2 FQGTGA.

The V call is TRBV5-4, the J call TRBJ2-2; the D gene is possibly TRBD1 (6 bases). CDR3 length: 16 residues. CDR1 is SGHNT and CDR2 is YYREEE in the germline V gene (reference sequence). The germline V and J ends were trimmed by 0 bases and 0 bases, with 9 bases remaining between them. CDR3 sequence: CASSLGGQTNTGELFF. The CDR3 DNA sequence: TGTGCCAGCAGCTTGGGGGGGCAAACGAACACCGGGGAGCTGTTTTTT.